This T cell receptor beta chain came from a study of CD8+CD57+ T cells in acquired aplastic anemia. Overall study: The average for DNA from sorted CD4+ and CD8+ cells was 3.2 ug.

Genomic DNA, the template, was used for profiling of the TCR beta VDJ and CDR3. TCRdb re-analysed the reads in MiXCR, keeping a single row per CDR3 protein. The table has nearly 60,000 distinct CDR3 sequences, roughly three fifths seen once. On this clonotype itself: Its antigen is not known.

This CDR3 is 16 amino acids long. Germline lookup yields CDR1 SGHAT and CDR2 FQNNGV. Germline trimming cut 5 bases from V and 7 bases from J; bases unmatched to any gene: 10. Individuals selected for sequencing had exhibited CD8+CD57+ cell expansion on flow cytometry. There was no therapy given to any patient before the blood sampling took place. General study findings and limits: Patients shared around 31 CD8+ CDR3 sequences with controls.

This chain joins TRBV11-2 and TRBJ1-5; 11 bases fit TRBD1. The TCR sequence derives from a human donor with aplastic anemia. Sequenced: sorted CD4+, CD8+, or CD8+CD57+ T cells (not recorded which) from PBMCs. CDR3 protein: CASSPAGQGAWQPQHF. The DNA for the CDR3 is TGTGCCAGCAGCCCCGCCGGACAGGGGGCGTGGCAGCCCCAGCATTTT.